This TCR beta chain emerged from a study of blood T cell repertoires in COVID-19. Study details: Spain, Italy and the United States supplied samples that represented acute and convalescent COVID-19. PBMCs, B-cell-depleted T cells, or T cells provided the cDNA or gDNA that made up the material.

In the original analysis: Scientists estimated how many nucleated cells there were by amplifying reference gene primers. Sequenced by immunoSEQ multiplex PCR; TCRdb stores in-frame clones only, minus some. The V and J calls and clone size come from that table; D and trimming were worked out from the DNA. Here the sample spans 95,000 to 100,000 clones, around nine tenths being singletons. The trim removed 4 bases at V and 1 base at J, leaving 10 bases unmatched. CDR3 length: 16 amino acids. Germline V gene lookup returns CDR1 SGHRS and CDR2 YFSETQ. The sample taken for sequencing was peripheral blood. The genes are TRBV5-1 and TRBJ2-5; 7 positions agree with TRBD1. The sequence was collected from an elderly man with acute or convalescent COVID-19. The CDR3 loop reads CASSPSFRDSQETQYF. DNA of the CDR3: TGCGCCAGCAGCCCCTCCTTCCGGGACAGCCAAGAGACCCAGTACTTC.